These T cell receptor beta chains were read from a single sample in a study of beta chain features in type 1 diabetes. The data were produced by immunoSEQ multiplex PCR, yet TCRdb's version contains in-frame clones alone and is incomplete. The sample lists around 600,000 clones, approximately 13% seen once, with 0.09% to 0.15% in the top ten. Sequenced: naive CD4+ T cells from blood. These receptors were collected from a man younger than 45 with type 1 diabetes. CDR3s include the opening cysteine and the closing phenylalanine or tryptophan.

cdr3_aa: CASSYRDRQETQYF; v_call: TRBV6-6; j_call: TRBJ2-5
cdr3_aa: CASSTQTGQNQPQHF; v_call: TRBV7-2; j_call: TRBJ1-5
cdr3_aa: CASSLAPGQGQETQYF; v_call: TRBV7-9; j_call: TRBJ2-5
cdr3_aa: CASSIGPPSSYNEQFF; v_call: TRBV19; j_call: TRBJ2-1
cdr3_aa: CSVEDSTDTQYF; v_call: TRBV29-1; j_call: TRBJ2-3
cdr3_aa: CAISPGQGRNNSPLHF; v_call: TRBV10-3; j_call: TRBJ1-6
cdr3_aa: CASSKGGRNTGELFF; v_call: TRBV9; j_call: TRBJ2-2
cdr3_aa: CSVEDSGGDETQYF; v_call: TRBV29-1; j_call: TRBJ2-5
cdr3_aa: CASSFSGDSRDRTYEQYF; v_call: TRBV7-3; j_call: TRBJ2-7
cdr3_aa: CATGTAYEQYF; v_call: TRBV28; j_call: TRBJ2-7
cdr3_aa: CASSLVRAPGELFF; v_call: TRBV5-8; j_call: TRBJ2-2
cdr3_aa: CASNLRQSPNTEAFF; v_call: TRBV6-6; j_call: TRBJ1-1
cdr3_aa: CASSSGTDSYEQYF; v_call: TRBV5-4; j_call: TRBJ2-7
cdr3_aa: CASSGQGYYGYTF; v_call: TRBV7-2; j_call: TRBJ1-2
cdr3_aa: CASSPSGRGGEQYF; v_call: TRBV7-2; j_call: TRBJ2-7
cdr3_aa: CASSSSSSAYNEQFF; v_call: TRBV11-1; j_call: TRBJ2-1
cdr3_aa: CASSFGDRDVKTQYF; v_call: TRBV5-1; j_call: TRBJ2-5
cdr3_aa: CSVDEGRMPEAFF; v_call: TRBV29-1; j_call: TRBJ1-1
cdr3_aa: CASSRDSVGGYTF; v_call: TRBV5-4; j_call: TRBJ1-2
cdr3_aa: CASSPVGRNYGYTF; v_call: TRBV7-2; j_call: TRBJ1-2
cdr3_aa: CASSQQGQETQYF; v_call: TRBV5-1; j_call: TRBJ2-5
cdr3_aa: CASSLYSLPLHF; v_call: TRBV7-2; j_call: TRBJ1-6
cdr3_aa: CASSPYGTEGFYGYTF; v_call: TRBV14; j_call: TRBJ1-2
cdr3_aa: CASRGRRAHEQYF; v_call: TRBV28; j_call: TRBJ2-7
cdr3_aa: CASTAESSGANVLTF; v_call: TRBV2; j_call: TRBJ2-6
cdr3_aa: CASSQDYLVANTGELFF; v_call: TRBV14; j_call: TRBJ2-2